The entry below gives a single T cell receptor beta chain sequence along with its context. The CDR3 has 13 amino acids. The germline V gene encodes CDR1 SNHLY and CDR2 FYNNEI. The germline V and J ends were trimmed by 3 bases and 4 bases, with 9 bases remaining between them. These data belong to a study of graft-versus-host responses after intestinal transplantation. Study-wide background: The study gave all recipients anti-thymocyte globulin induction, then tacrolimus and steroids for roughly 3 years.

Generated by immunoSEQ multiplex PCR, the TCRdb table keeps only in-frame clones and is missing some. The data show around 43,000 clones, with about 91% seen just once and around 4.8% held by the top ten. The origin of this receptor is a human patient who received an intestinal transplant, so some T cells may come from the graft donor. Sequences were derived from PBMCs, sampled 524 days after transplant. The rearrangement uses TRBV2 and TRBJ1-2; D perhaps matches TRBD1 (5 bases). The CDR3 here is CASSDKGIYGYTF. The CDR3 nucleotides read TGTGCCAGCAGTGACAAGGGGATCTATGGCTACACCTTC.